One and the same sample provided the 12 T cell receptor beta chains below, sequenced in a study of CD8 T cells in Susac syndrome. Random hexamers were used to reverse transcribe the RNA input (about 0.45 to 1 ug). TCRdb reprocessed the immunoSEQ multiplex PCR reads with MiXCR, giving one entry per CDR3 protein. The table has 55,000 to 85,000 distinct CDR3 sequences, under 96% seen once. Sequencing was performed on CD4+ T cells from PBMCs. The receptors shown here come from a human donor with multiple sclerosis.

The V call is TRBV30, the J call TRBJ2-3, with TRBD2 matching over 7 bases. CDR1 and CDR2 from the germline V gene are GTSNPN and SVGIG (reference sequence). The length of the CDR3 is 15 residues. J was trimmed by 0 bases and V by 2 bases; bases with no gene match: 5. DNA of the CDR3: TGTGCCTGGAGTAGAGCGGGGCTTAGCACAGATACGCAGTATTTT. Residues: CAWSRAGLSTDTQYF. The whole variable domain, filled in from reference TRBV30 and TRBJ2-3, reads SQTIHQWPATLVQPVGSPLSLECTVEGTSNPNLYWYRQAAGRGLQLLFYSVGIGQISSEVPQNLSASRPQDRQFILSSKKLLLSDSGFYLCAWSRAGLSTDTQYFGPGTRLTVL.

The chain links TRBV24-1 to TRBJ2-3; possibly TRBD1 for D (6 bases). The germline CDR1 and CDR2 sequences are KGHDR and SFDVKD. The CDR3 spans 13 residues. V was clipped by 4 bases and J by 11 bases, with 15 bases between them. Written as DNA, the CDR3 is TGTGCCACCAGTGACCACTGGACAGCCCAGCAGTATTTT. Encoded protein: CATSDHWTAQQYF.

The chain couples TRBV5-6 to TRBJ1-5, with D possibly being TRBD1 (6 bases). Germline V lookup: CDR1 SGHDT, CDR2 YYEEEE. Trimming left V 4 bases short and J 3 bases short, with 11 bases between. CDR3 size: 14 residues. The CDR3 coding sequence is TGTGCCAGCAGCCATCGGGACACCAATCAGCCCCAGCATTTT. It encodes CASSHRDTNQPQHF.

The gene calls are TRBV7-8 and TRBJ2-7, with 12 bases fitting TRBD1. There are 13 residues in the CDR3. Germline CDR1 is SGHVS and CDR2 is FQNEAQ. V shed 4 bases and J 6 bases; nucleotides not matched to a gene: 1. CDR3 coding DNA: TGTGCCAGCAGCTGGGACAGGGGGCGCGAGCAGTACTTC. Protein product: CASSWDRGREQYF.

V and J are TRBV10-3 and TRBJ1-2; D is unresolved. CDR1 is ENHRY and CDR2 is SYGVKD in the germline V gene. V lost 4 bases and J 5 bases, leaving 5 bases between the germline ends. CDR3 length equals 11 residues. CDR3 region: CAISAGYGYTF. CDR3 coding DNA: TGTGCCATCAGTGCCGGGTATGGCTACACCTTC.

This chain connects TRBV29-1 to TRBJ1-4; D remains unclear. The germline V gene encodes CDR1 SQVTM and CDR2 ANQGSEA. V was shortened by 6 bases and J by 5 bases, with 10 bases between the two germline ends. The CDR3 loop spans 12 amino acids. The CDR3 DNA is TGCAGCGTCGCCTTCCTAAATGAAAAACTGTTTTTT. It codes for CSVAFLNEKLFF.

The genes are TRBV27 and TRBJ1-1, with D uncertain. CDR1 MNHEY and CDR2 SMNVEV come from the germline V gene (reference sequence). V gave up 0 bases and J gave up 1 base, with 6 bases separating them. The CDR3 totals 14 residues. The CDR3 bases are TGTGCCAGCAGTTTATCGAGGGAGAACACTGAAGCTTTCTTT. This sequence encodes CASSLSRENTEAFF.

The chain employs TRBV29-1 and TRBJ2-2, with 9 positions matching TRBD1. V shed 3 bases, J shed 5 bases, and the junction held 1 base outside the gene matches. The CDR3 has 13 residues. Germline values: CDR1 SQVTM, CDR2 ANQGSEA. Here the CDR3 reads CSVETGGTGELFF. The CDR3 bases are TGCAGCGTTGAGACAGGGGGTACCGGGGAGCTGTTTTTT.

In its sample, this clonotype was seen once. The rearrangement joins TRBV7-8 to TRBJ2-2; the D is unclear. The CDR3 extends over 13 amino acids. Germline V gene data show CDR1 as SGHVS and CDR2 as FQNEAQ. V lost 5 bases to trimming and J lost 7 bases, with 11 bases between them. CDR3 amino acids: CASSRTLGGELFF. The CDR3, as DNA: TGTGCCAGCAGCAGGACCTTGGGCGGGGAGCTGTTTTTT.

The chain recombines TRBV7-2 with TRBJ1-5, with D maybe TRBD1 (5 bases). Germline V gives CDR1 SGHTA, CDR2 FQGNSA. The CDR3 totals 15 residues. Trimming took 5 bases from V and 7 from J, leaving 18 bases between them. The CDR3 loop reads CASSKGPSGQQPQHF. As DNA, the CDR3 is TGTGCCAGCAGCAAAGGGCCGTCAGGGCAACAGCCCCAGCATTTT.

This sequence joins TRBV19 and TRBJ2-2; D might be TRBD2 (6 bases). V was pared by 1 base and J by 0 bases, with 6 bases between. CDR3 length: 15 amino acids. Per the germline V gene, CDR1 is LNHDA and CDR2 is SQIVND (reference sequence). The CDR3 protein is CASSIAGANTGELFF. CDR3 nucleotide sequence: TGTGCCAGTAGTATAGCGGGGGCGAACACCGGGGAGCTGTTTTTT.

The genes are TRBV2 and TRBJ1-5; the D gene is possibly TRBD1 (5 bases). Trimming took 8 bases from V and 7 from J, leaving 15 bases between them. Germline CDR1 and CDR2: SNHLY and FYNNEI. This CDR3 region has 13 residues. CDR3 residues: CASGTVGGQPQHF. The CDR3 nucleotides read TGTGCCAGCGGGACCGTGGGGGGACAGCCCCAGCATTTT.